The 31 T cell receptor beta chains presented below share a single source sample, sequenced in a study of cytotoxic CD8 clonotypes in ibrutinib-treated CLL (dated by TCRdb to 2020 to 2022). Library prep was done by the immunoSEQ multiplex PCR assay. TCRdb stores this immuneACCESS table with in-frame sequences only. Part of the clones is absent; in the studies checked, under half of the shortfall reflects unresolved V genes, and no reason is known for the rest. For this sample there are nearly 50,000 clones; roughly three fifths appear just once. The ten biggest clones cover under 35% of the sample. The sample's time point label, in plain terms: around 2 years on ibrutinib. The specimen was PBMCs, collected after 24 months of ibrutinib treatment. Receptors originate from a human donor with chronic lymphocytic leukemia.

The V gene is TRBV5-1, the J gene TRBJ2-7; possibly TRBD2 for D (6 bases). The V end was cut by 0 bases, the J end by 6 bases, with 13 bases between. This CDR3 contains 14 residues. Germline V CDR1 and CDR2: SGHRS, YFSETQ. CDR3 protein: CASSLDGGPGEQYF. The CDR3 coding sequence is TGCGCCAGCAGCTTGGACGGAGGGCCTGGCGAGCAGTACTTC.

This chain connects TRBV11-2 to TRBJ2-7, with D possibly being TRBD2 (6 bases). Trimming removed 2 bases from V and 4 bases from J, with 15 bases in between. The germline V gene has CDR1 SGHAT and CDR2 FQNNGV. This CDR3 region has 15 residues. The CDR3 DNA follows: TGTGCCAGCAGCTTACGGGTCGGGGGAGGTTACGAGCAGTACTTC. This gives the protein CASSLRVGGGYEQYF. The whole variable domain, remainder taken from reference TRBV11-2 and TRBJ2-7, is EAGVAQSPRYKIIEKRQSVAFWCNPISGHATLYWYQQILGQGPKLLIQFQNNGVVDDSQLPKDRFSAERLKGVDSTLKIQPAKLEDSAVYLCASSLRVGGGYEQYFGPGTRLTVT.

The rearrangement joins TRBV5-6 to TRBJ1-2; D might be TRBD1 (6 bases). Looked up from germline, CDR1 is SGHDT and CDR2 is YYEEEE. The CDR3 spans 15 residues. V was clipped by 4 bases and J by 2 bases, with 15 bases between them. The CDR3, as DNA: TGTGCCAGCAGCCTGGGGACACCAAAAAACTATGGCTACACCTTC. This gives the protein CASSLGTPKNYGYTF.

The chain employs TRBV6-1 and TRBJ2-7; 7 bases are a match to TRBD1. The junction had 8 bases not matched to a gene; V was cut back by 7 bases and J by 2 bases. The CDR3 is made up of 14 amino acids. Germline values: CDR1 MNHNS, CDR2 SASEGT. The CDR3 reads CASTAGTEAYEQYF. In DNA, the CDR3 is TGTGCCAGCACAGCCGGGACAGAAGCCTACGAGCAGTACTTC.

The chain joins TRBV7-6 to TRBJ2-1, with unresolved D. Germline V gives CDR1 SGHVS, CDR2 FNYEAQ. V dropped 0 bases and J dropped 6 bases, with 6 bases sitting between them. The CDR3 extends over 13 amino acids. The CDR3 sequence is CASSLAGFNEQFF. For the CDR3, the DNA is TGTGCCAGCAGCTTAGCGGGCTTCAATGAGCAGTTCTTC. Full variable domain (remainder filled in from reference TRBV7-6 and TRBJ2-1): GAGVSQSPRYKVTKRGQDVALRCDPISGHVSLYWYRQALGQGPEFLTYFNYEAQQDKSGLPNDRFSAERPEGSISTLTIQRTEQRDSAMYRCASSLAGFNEQFFGPGTRLTVL.

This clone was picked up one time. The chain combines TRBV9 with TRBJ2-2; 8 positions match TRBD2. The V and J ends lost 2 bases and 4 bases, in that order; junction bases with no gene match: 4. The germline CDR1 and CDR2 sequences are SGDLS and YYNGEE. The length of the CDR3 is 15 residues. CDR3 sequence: CASSVSGGATGELFF. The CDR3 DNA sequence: TGTGCCAGCAGCGTGAGCGGGGGCGCCACCGGGGAGCTGTTTTTT.

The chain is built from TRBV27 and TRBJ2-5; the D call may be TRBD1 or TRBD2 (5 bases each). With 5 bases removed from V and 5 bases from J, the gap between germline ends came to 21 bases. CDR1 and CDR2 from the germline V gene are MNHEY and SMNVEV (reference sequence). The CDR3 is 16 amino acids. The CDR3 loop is CASSTRPGPSEETQYF. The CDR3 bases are TGTGCCAGCAGTACCCGCCCGGGACCCTCTGAGGAGACCCAGTACTTC.

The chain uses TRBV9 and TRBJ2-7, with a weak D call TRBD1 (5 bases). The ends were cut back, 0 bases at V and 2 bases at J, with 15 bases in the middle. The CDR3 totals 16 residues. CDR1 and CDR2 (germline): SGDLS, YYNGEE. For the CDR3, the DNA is TGTGCCAGCAGCGTAGCCCCGGGCAGGGCAACCTACGAGCAGTACTTC. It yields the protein CASSVAPGRATYEQYF.

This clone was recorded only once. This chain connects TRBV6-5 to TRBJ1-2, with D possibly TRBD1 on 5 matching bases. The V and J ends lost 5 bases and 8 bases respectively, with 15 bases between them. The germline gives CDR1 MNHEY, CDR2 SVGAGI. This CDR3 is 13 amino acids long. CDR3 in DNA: TGTGCCAGCAGTCTCCCGGGGCGCGGGGGCTACACCTTC. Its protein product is CASSLPGRGGYTF.

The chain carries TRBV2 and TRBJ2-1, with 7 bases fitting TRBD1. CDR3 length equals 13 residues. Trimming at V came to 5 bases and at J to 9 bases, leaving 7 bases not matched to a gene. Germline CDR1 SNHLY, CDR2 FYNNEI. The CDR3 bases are TGTGCCAGCAGTACTTACAGGGGTGGTGAGCAGTTCTTC. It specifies CASSTYRGGEQFF.

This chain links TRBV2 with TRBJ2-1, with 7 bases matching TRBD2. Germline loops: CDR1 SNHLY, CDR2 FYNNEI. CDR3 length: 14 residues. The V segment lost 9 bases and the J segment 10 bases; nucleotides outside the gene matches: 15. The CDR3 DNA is TGTGCCAGAGGAGCCACTAGCGTTGCTAAGGAGCAGTTCTTC. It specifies CARGATSVAKEQFF.

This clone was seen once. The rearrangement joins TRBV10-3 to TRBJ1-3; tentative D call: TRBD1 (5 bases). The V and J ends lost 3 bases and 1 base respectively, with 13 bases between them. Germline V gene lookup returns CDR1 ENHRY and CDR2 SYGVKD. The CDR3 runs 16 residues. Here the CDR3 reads CAISDSREGSGNTIYF. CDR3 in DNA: TGTGCCATCAGTGATTCCAGGGAGGGGTCTGGAAACACCATATATTTT.

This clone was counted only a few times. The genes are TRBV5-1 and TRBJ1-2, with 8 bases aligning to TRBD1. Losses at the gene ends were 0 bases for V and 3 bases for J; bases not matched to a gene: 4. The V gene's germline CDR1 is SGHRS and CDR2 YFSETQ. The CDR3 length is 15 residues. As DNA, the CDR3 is TGCGCCAGCAGCTTGGGACAGGGGTTCGACTATGGCTACACCTTC. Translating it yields CASSLGQGFDYGYTF. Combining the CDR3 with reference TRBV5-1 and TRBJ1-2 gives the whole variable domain KAGVTQTPRYLIKTRGQQVTLSCSPISGHRSVSWYQQTPGQGLQFLFEYFSETQRNKGNFPGRFSGRQFSNSRSEMNVSTLELGDSALYLCASSLGQGFDYGYTFGSGTRLTVV.

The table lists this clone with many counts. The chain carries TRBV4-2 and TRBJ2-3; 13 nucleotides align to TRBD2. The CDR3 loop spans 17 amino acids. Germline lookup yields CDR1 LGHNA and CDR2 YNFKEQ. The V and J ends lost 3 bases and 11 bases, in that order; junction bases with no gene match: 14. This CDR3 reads CASSQGGLAGVQVMQYF. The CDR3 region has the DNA TGTGCCAGCAGCCAGGGTGGACTAGCGGGGGTCCAGGTGATGCAGTATTTT.

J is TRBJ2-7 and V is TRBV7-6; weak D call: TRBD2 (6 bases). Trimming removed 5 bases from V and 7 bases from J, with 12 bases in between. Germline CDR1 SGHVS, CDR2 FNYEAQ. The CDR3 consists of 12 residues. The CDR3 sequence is CASSAVEGEQYF. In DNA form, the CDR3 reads TGTGCCAGCAGCGCCGTGGAGGGAGAGCAGTACTTC.

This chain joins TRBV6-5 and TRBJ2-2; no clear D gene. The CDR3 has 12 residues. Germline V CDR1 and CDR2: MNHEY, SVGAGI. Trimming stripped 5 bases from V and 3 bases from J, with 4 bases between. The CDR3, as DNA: TGTGCCAGCAGTGGGTACACCGGGGAGCTGTTTTTT. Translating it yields CASSGYTGELFF.

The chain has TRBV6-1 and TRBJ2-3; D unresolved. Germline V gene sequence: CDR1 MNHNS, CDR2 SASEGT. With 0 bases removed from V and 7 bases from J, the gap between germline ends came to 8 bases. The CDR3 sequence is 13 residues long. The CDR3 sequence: CASSEASGYTQYF. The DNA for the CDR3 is TGTGCCAGCAGTGAAGCTTCAGGTTATACGCAGTATTTT.

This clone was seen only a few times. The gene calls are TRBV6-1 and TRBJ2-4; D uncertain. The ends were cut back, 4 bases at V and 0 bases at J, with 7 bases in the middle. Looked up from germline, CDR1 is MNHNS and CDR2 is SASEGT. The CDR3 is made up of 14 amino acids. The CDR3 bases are TGTGCCAGCAGTGGTCAGATAGCCAAAAACATTCAGTACTTC. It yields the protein CASSGQIAKNIQYF.

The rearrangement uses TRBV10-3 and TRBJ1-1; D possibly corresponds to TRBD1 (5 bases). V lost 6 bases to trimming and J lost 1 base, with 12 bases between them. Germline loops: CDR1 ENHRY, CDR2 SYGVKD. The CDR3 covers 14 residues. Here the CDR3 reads CAISPDRTNTEAFF. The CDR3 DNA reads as TGTGCCATCAGCCCAGACAGAACGAACACTGAAGCTTTCTTT.

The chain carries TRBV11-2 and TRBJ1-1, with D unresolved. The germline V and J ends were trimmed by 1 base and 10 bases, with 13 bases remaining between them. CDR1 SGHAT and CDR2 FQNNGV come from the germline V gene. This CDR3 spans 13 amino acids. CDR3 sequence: CASSLVQASGAFF. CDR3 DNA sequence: TGTGCCAGCAGCTTAGTTCAGGCGTCTGGAGCTTTCTTT.

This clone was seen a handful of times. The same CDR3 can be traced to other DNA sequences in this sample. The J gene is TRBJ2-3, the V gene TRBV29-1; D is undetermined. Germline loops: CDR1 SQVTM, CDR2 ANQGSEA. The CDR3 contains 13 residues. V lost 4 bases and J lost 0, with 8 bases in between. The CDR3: CSVGPDSTDTQYF. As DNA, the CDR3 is TGCAGCGTTGGACCCGACAGCACAGATACGCAGTATTTT.

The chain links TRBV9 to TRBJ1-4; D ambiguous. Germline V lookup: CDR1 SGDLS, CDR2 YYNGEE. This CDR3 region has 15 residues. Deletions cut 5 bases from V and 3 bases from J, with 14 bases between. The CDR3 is CASRLGLGANEKLFF. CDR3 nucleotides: TGTGCCAGCAGATTAGGACTTGGGGCTAATGAAAAACTGTTTTTT.

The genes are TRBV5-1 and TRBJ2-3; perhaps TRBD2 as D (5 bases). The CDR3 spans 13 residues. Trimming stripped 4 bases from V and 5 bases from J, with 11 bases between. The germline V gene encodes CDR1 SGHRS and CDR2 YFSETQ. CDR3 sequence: CASSPGDIDTQYF. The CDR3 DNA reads TGCGCCAGCAGCCCCGGGGATATAGATACGCAGTATTTT.

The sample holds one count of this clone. The DNA of the CDR3 is TGTGCCAGCAGCGTAGAACAGGGGGTATGGGAGACCCAGTACTTC. Translation gives CASSVEQGVWETQYF. V and J are TRBV9 and TRBJ2-5; 8 bases map to TRBD1. In germline, CDR1 is SGDLS, CDR2 YYNGEE. This CDR3 region has 15 residues. V lost 0 bases and J lost 5; bases outside the gene matches: 6.

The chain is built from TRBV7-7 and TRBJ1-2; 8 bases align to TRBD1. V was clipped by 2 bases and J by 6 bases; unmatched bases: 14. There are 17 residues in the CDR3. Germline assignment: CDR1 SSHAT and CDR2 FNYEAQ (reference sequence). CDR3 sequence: CASSLKRHPKDRDGYTF. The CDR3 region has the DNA TGTGCCAGCAGCTTAAAACGACACCCAAAGGACAGGGATGGCTACACCTTC.

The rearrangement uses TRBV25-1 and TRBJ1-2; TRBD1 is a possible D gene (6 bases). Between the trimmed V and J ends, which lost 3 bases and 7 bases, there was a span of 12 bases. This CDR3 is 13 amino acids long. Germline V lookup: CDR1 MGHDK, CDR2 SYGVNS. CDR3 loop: CASSEVGASGYTF. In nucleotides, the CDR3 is TGTGCCAGCAGTGAGGTGGGGGCATCTGGCTACACCTTC.

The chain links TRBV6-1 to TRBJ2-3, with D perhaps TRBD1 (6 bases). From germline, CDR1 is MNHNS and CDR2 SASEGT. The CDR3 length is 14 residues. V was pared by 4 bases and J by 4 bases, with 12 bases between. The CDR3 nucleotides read TGTGCCAGCAGTGTGGGCAGGGGATCAGATACGCAGTATTTT. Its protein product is CASSVGRGSDTQYF.

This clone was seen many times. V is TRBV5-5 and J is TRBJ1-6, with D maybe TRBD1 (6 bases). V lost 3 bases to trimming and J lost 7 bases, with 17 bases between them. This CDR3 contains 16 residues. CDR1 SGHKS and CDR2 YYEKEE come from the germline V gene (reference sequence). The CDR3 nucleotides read TGTGCCAGCAGCTGGGGGCCGGGGAGCCTAAATTCACCCCTCCACTTT. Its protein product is CASSWGPGSLNSPLHF.

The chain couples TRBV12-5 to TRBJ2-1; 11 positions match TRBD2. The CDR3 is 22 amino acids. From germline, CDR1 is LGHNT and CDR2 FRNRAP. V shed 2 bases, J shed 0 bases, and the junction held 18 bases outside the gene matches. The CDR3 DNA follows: TGTGCTAGTGGTTTGATACCTACGGCTATAGCGGGGGGGGCCCTCTCCTACAATGAGCAGTTCTTC. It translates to CASGLIPTAIAGGALSYNEQFF.

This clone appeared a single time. The CDR3 nucleotides are TGTGCCAGCAGCTTTGACAGGGAAGCGACCGGGGAGCTGTTTTTT. This gives the protein CASSFDREATGELFF. The chain combines TRBV27 with TRBJ2-2; 7 bases match TRBD1. This CDR3 contains 15 residues. Germline loops: CDR1 MNHEY, CDR2 SMNVEV (reference sequence). V was pared by 6 bases and J by 5 bases, with 9 bases of the junction left unmatched.

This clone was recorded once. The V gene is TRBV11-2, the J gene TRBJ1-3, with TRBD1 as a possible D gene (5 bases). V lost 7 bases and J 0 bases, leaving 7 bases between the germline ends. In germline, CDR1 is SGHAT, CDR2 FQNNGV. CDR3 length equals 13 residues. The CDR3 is CASKGTSGNTIYF. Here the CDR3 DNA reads TGTGCCAGCAAGGGGACCTCTGGAAACACCATATATTTT.